The text below deals with one T cell receptor beta chain. Its antigen remains unknown. Naive CD45RA+ and memory CD45RA-negative subsets were split from CD4+ cells. The sample originates from a study of shared clonotypes between healthy human individuals. Trimming took 6 bases from V and 5 from J, leaving 12 bases between them. The CDR3 consists of 13 residues. In germline, CDR1 is LNHDA, CDR2 SQIVND (reference sequence). Study conclusions and caveats: Among the subsets, naive ones generally showed larger estimated richness than memory ones. Sampling used blood alone; tissue repertoires probably differ.

Per the authors' pipeline: ImmunoSEQ yielded junction-only sequences lacking quality scores, so filtering differed. The protocol was immunoSEQ multiplex PCR, while the TCRdb copy is restricted to in-frame clones and leaves out a portion. The V and J calls and the clone size are those of that table, but D and trimming were determined from the DNA. The sample has about 2.4 million clones; approximately 94% are singletons. The TCR sequence derives from a man aged 18 to 30 in good health. This chain connects TRBV19 to TRBJ2-3; no definite D call. Input material: naive CD4+ T cells sorted from blood. Documented subset: CD45RA+ positively selected. Here the CDR3 reads CASRSPPQDTQYF. Written as DNA, the CDR3 is TGTGCCAGTAGGAGTCCCCCACAAGATACGCAGTATTTT.